This entry describes one TCR beta chain. This specimen comes from a study of long-term antiretroviral therapy in people with HIV. Investigators performed immunoSEQ version v3.0 at survey level. Researchers set sequencing to target roughly 40,000-50,000 T-cell genomes per sample. TCRdb's copy holds only in-frame clones and misses some; the assay was immunoSEQ multiplex PCR. The table lists 30,000 to 40,000 clones, over 60% of them singletons, with 7.1% in the top ten. Germline V gene lookup returns CDR1 SGHRS and CDR2 YFSETQ. This CDR3 comprises 15 residues. V was shortened by 4 bases and J by 9 bases, with 17 bases between the two germline ends.

The clonotype originates from a woman between 45 and 60 years old with HIV. The starting material was unsorted PBMCs, obtained 2 years after starting antiretroviral therapy. V and J are TRBV5-1 and TRBJ1-6; D is perhaps TRBD1 (5 bases). The CDR3 loop is CASSTGQRIGSPLHF. The CDR3 DNA is TGCGCCAGCAGCACCGGACAACGCATCGGTTCACCCCTCCACTTT.